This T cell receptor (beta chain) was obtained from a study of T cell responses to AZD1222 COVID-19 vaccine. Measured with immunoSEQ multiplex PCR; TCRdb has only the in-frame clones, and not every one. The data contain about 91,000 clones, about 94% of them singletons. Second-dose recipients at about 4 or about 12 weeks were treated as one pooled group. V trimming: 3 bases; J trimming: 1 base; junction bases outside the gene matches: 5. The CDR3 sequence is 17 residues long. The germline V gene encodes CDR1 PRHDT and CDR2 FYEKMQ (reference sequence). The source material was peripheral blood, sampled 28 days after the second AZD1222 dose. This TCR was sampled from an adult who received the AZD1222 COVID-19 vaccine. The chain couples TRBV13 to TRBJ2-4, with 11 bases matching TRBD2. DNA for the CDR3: TGTGCCAGCAGCTTTCCCTCTAGCGGGGGGGCCAAAAACATTCAGTACTTC. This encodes CASSFPSSGGAKNIQYF.